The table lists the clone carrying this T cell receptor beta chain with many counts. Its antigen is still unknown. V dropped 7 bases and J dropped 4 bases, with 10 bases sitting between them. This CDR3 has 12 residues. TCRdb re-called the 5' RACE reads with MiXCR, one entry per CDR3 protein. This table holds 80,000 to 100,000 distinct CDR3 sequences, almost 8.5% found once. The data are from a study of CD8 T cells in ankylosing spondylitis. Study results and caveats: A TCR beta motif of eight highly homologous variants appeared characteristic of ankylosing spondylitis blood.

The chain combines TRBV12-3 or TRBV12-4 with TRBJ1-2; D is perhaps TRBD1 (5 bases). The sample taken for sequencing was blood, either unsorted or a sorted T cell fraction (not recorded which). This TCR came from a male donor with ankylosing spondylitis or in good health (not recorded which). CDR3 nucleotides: TGTGCCAGCACCGGTGGGGCCTATGGCTACACCTTC. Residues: CASTGGAYGYTF.